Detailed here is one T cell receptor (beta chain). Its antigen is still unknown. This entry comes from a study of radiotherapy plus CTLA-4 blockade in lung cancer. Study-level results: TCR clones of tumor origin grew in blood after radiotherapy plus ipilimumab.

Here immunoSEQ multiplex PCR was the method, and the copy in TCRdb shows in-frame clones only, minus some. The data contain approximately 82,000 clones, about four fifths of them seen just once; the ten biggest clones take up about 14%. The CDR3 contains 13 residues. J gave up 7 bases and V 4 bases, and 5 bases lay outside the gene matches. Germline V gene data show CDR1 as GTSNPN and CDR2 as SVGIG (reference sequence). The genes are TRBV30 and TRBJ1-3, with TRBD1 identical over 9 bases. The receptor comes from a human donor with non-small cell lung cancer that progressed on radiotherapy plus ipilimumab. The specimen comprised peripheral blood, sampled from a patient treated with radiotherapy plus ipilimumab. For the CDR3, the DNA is TGTGCCTGGAACCGGGACAGGGCCAACACCATATATTTT. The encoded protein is CAWNRDRANTIYF.